The clone carrying this T cell receptor (beta chain) was picked up a small number of times. Germline V lookup: CDR1 LGHDT, CDR2 YNNKEL (reference sequence). Trimming removed 4 bases from V and 12 bases from J, with 25 bases in between. The length of the CDR3 is 16 residues. Authors' methods: Amplification of reference gene primers was used by the study to estimate nucleated cell counts. Sequenced by immunoSEQ multiplex PCR; TCRdb stores in-frame clones only, minus some. V, J and clone size were drawn from that table, and D and trimming were deduced from the DNA. The sample lists 200,000 or so clones, less than 90% seen once, with 1.9% in the top ten. The data originate from a study of blood T cell repertoires in COVID-19. Background on the study: There were acute and convalescent COVID-19 samples, and they came from the United States, Italy and Spain. From T cells, B-cell-depleted T cells, or PBMCs came the material, which was cDNA or gDNA.

The chain is built from TRBV3-1 (or the pseudogene TRBV3-2) and TRBJ2-1; a possible D gene is TRBD2 (6 bases). Sequenced input: peripheral blood. This TCR was recovered from a man aged 35 to 55 with active or convalescent COVID-19. This chain's CDR3 is CASSPNRRGTTRGQFF. CDR3 nucleotides: TGTGCCAGCAGCCCGAATCGGCGGGGCACGACGAGAGGGCAGTTCTTC.